A selection of T cell receptor beta chains follows, all from one sample in a study of monozygotic twins with inflammatory bowel disease. One entry per CDR3 protein, without DNA, is what TCRdb gives after re-calling the 5' RACE reads. Here the sample table reports approximately 160,000 distinct CDR3 sequences. Input material: blood. These receptor sequences come from a human donor with ulcerative colitis or Crohn's disease, or a healthy co-twin of an affected twin (not recorded which). Each CDR3 is given with its conserved first and last residue.

>TRBV20-1|TRBJ2-4
CSASWGGGQGKNIQYF
>TRBV20-1|TRBJ2-7
CSARDPGTYEQYF
>TRBV7-2|TRBJ1-6
CASSREGLWNSPLHF
>TRBV18|TRBJ2-7
CASSPLSQGEQYF
>TRBV20-1|TRBJ1-5
CSASDTDSYQLQHF
>TRBV6-1|TRBJ2-3
CASSQRYGLNTDTQYF
>TRBV20-1|TRBJ2-7
CSAALLSSGRAVEQYF
>TRBV6-5|TRBJ1-3
CASSYSNQGARGNTIYF
>TRBV28|TRBJ2-5
CASSLYSAGGPGETQYF
>TRBV29-1|TRBJ2-2
CSVVWGAGTGELFF
>TRBV20-1|TRBJ1-1
CSASRSGLEAFF
>TRBV29-1|TRBJ2-7
CSVTHSYEQYF
>TRBV3-1|TRBJ1-1
CASRLAGEAFF
>TRBV27|TRBJ2-7
CASGDQLAGFGEQYF
>TRBV5-4|TRBJ2-6
CASSLELIQGSGANVLTF
>TRBV19|TRBJ2-4
CATSSGALLNIQYF
>TRBV7-9|TRBJ1-2
CASSLLSGSSQGGYTF
>TRBV20-1|TRBJ1-1
CSARDSGSLGGNTEAFF
>TRBV7-2|TRBJ2-2
CASRKTPGELFF
>TRBV29-1|TRBJ2-7
CSSREGAGYEQYF
>TRBV20-1|TRBJ2-7
CSAQTGGATSHEQYF
>TRBV5-1|TRBJ1-2
CASSLGAGGGGYTF
>TRBV19|TRBJ1-1
CASRRRTEGAEAFF
>TRBV20-1|TRBJ1-5
CSVNSGGSNQPQHF
>TRBV28|TRBJ1-3
CASTPGAFSGNTIYF
>TRBV6-5|TRBJ1-2
CASSYSIQGGSYGYTF
>TRBV4-1|TRBJ2-1
CASSQIGRVSYNEQFF
>TRBV10-3|TRBJ1-1
CAISESNRWTEAFF
>TRBV9|TRBJ1-2
CASSVDRGGGYTF
>TRBV12-5|TRBJ1-5
CASGFPRSQGDNQPQHF
>TRBV6-1|TRBJ2-7
CASSLREAGGYEQYF
>TRBV20-1|TRBJ1-5
CSARDLGQPQHF
>TRBV6-2/TRBV6-3|TRBJ2-2
CASTRTGELFF
>TRBV7-9|TRBJ2-1
CASSVTGTGTYNEQFF
>TRBV5-5|TRBJ2-5
CASSLEASGGKTQYF
>TRBV5-1|TRBJ1-1
CASSPRTGGNSEAFF
>TRBV20-1|TRBJ1-1
CSARENREAFF